Below, 5 T cell receptor beta chains from the same sample are listed, as sequenced in a study of response to subunit inactivated influenza vaccine. Each CDR3 protein is one row after TCRdb ran MiXCR on the RT-PCR reads. The top ten hold approximately 10% of the sample, which has hundreds of thousands of distinct CDR3 sequences, about 18% seen once. Source: PBMCs from blood, taken approximately 5 days after vaccination. The receptors stem from a man aged 50-59 years who received an inactivated influenza vaccine.

This clonotype was observed once. V gene TRBV11-1 combines with J gene TRBJ2-7; 10 nucleotides line up with TRBD2. V shed 4 bases, J shed 6 bases, and the junction held 6 bases outside the gene matches. CDR3 length: 14 residues. Germline CDR1 is SGHAT and CDR2 is FQDESV (reference sequence). CDR3 DNA sequence: TGTGCCAGCAGCTCAGGACTAGCGGAGCGCGAGCAGTACTTC. As protein: CASSSGLAEREQYF.

This sequence joins TRBV29-1 and TRBJ2-5; possibly TRBD2 for D (6 bases). Trimming removed 6 bases from V and 1 base from J, with 18 bases in between. CDR3 length: 15 amino acids. The germline V gene encodes CDR1 SQVTM and CDR2 ANQGSEA. This CDR3 reads CSVSLRLVLQETQYF. CDR3 nucleotides: TGCAGCGTCAGTCTCCGACTAGTACTCCAAGAGACCCAGTACTTC.

This clonotype was seen many times. This CDR3 reads CASSPRLGRTSWQFF. As DNA, the CDR3 is TGTGCCAGCAGTCCCCGTCTTGGGAGGACTAGTTGGCAGTTCTTC. The genes are TRBV12-3 or TRBV12-4 and TRBJ2-1; 7 nucleotides match TRBD2. Trimming cost V 5 bases and J 12 bases; bases outside gene matches: 16. The CDR3 runs to 15 residues.

The chain uses TRBV20-1 and TRBJ1-1; D not resolved. Germline values: CDR1 DFQATT, CDR2 SNEGSKA (reference sequence). This CDR3 spans 14 amino acids. Trimming removed 0 bases from V and 5 bases from J, with 13 bases in between. The CDR3: CSARDPGRVTEAFF. CDR3 coding DNA: TGCAGTGCTAGAGATCCCGGACGAGTGACTGAAGCTTTCTTT.

There are a few counts of this clonotype. This rearrangement joins TRBV7-9 to TRBJ2-3, with D unresolved. The CDR3 covers 14 residues. V was cut by 5 bases and J by 7 bases, with 16 bases left in between. Germline values: CDR1 SEHNR, CDR2 FQNEAQ (reference sequence). This CDR3 is CASSHLDVANTQYF. CDR3 coding DNA: TGTGCCAGCAGCCACCTGGACGTCGCGAATACGCAGTATTTT.